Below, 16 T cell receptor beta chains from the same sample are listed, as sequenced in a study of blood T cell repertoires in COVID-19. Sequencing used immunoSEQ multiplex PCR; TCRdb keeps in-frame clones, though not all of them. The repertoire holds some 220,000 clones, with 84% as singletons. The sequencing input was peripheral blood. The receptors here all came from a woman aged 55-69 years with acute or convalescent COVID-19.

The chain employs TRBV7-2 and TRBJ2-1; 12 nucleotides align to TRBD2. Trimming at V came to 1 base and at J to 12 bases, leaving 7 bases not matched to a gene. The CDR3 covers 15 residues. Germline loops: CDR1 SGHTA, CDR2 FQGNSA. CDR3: CASSLVVLAGGWQFF. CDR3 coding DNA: TGTGCCAGCAGCTTAGTAGTACTAGCGGGGGGTTGGCAGTTCTTC.

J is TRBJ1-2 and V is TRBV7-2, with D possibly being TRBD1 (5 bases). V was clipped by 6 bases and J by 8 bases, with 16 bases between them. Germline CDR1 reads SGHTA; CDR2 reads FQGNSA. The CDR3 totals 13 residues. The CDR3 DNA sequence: TGTGCCAGCAGTCGACCTGACAGTTTGGGCTACACCTTC. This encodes CASSRPDSLGYTF.

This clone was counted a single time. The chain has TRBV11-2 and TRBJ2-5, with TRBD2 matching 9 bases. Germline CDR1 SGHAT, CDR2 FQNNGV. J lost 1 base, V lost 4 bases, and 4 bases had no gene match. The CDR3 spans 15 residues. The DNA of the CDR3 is TGTGCCAGCAGCTACCAGCGGGGGGTCCAAGAGACCCAGTACTTC. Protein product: CASSYQRGVQETQYF. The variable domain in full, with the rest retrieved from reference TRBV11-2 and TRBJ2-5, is EAGVAQSPRYKIIEKRQSVAFWCNPISGHATLYWYQQILGQGPKLLIQFQNNGVVDDSQLPKDRFSAERLKGVDSTLKIQPAKLEDSAVYLCASSYQRGVQETQYFGPGTRLLVL.

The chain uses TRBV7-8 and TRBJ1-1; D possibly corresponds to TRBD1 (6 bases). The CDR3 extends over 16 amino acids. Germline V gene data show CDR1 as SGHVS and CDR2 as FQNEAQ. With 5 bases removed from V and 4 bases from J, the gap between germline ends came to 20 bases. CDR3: CASSKRQGSVRTEAFF. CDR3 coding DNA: TGTGCCAGCAGCAAACGTCAGGGGAGTGTTCGCACTGAAGCTTTCTTT.

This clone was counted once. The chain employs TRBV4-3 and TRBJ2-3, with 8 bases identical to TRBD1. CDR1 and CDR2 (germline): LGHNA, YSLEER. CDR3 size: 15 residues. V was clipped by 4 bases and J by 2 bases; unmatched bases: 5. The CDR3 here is CASSPRTGSTDTQYF. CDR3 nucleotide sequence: TGCGCCAGCAGCCCCCGGACAGGGTCCACAGATACGCAGTATTTT.

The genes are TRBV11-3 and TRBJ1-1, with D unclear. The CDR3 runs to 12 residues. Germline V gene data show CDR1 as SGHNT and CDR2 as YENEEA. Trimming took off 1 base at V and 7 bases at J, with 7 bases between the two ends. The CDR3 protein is CASSLGAGEAFF. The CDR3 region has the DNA TGTGCCAGCAGCTTAGGAGCTGGTGAAGCTTTCTTT.

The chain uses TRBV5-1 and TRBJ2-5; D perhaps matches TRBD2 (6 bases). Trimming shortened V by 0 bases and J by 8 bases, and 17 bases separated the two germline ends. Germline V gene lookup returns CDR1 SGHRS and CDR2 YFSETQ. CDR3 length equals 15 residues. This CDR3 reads CASSLAEGPEFTQYF. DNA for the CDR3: TGCGCCAGCAGCTTGGCGGAGGGACCTGAGTTTACCCAGTACTTC.

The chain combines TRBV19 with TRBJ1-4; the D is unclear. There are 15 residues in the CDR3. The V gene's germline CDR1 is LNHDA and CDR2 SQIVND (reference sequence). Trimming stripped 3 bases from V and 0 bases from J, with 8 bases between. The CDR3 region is CASSILRATNEKLFF. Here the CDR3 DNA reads TGTGCCAGTAGTATTTTGAGGGCAACTAATGAAAAACTGTTTTTT.

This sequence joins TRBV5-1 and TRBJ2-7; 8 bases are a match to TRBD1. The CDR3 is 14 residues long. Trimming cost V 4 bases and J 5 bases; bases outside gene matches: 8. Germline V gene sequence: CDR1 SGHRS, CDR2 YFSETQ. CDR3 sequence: CASSGDRSLNEQYF. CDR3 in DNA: TGCGCCAGCAGCGGGGACAGGTCGTTAAACGAGCAGTACTTC.

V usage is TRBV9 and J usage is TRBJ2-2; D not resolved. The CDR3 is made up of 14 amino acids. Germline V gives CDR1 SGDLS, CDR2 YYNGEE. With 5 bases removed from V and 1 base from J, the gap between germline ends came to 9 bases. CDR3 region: CASRESVNTGELFF. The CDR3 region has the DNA TGTGCCAGCAGGGAGTCGGTGAACACCGGGGAGCTGTTTTTT.

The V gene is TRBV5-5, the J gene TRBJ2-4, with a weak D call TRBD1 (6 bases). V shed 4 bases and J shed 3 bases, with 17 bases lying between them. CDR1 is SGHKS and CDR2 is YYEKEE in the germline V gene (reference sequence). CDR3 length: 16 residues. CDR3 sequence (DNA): TGTGCCAGCAGCGGAAGTGGACAGCTCAACAAAAACATTCAGTACTTC. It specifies CASSGSGQLNKNIQYF.

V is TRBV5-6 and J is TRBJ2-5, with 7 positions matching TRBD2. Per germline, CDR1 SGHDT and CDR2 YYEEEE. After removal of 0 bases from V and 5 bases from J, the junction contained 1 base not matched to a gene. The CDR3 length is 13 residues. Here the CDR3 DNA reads TGTGCCAGCAGCTTGGAGGGAGGGGAGACCCAGTACTTC. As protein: CASSLEGGETQYF.

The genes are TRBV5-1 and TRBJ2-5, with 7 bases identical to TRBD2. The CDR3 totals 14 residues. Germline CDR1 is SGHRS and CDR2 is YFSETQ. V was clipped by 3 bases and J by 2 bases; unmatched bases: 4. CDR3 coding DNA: TGCGCCAGCAGCTCGTCGGGGGGTCAAGAGACCCAGTACTTC. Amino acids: CASSSSGGQETQYF.

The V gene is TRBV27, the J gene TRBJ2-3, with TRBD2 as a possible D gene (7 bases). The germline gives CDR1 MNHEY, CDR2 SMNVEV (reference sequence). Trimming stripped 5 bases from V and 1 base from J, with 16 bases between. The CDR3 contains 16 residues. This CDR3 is CASSPLGGPGTDTQYF. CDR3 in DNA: TGTGCCAGCAGTCCCTTGGGGGGGCCGGGCACAGATACGCAGTATTTT.

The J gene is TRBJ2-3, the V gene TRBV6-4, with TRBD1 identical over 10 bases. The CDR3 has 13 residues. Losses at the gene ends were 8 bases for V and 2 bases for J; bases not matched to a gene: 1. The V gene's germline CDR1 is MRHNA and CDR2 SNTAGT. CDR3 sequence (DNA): TGTGCCAGCGGACAGGGGGTCACAGATACGCAGTATTTT. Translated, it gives CASGQGVTDTQYF.

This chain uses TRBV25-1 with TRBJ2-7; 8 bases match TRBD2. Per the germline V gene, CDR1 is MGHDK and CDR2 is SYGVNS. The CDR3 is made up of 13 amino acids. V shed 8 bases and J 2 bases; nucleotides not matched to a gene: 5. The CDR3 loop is CASVRGGAYEQYF. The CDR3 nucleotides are TGTGCCAGCGTCCGGGGGGGGGCCTACGAGCAGTACTTC.